These T cell receptor beta chains were read from a single sample in a study of shared clonotypes between healthy human individuals. The method was immunoSEQ multiplex PCR; TCRdb's version includes in-frame clones alone and lacks a portion of them. The table shows over 950,000 clones, with about 80% occurring only once. The sample comprised memory CD4+ T cells from PBMCs. The receptors stem from a man aged 18-30 years in good health. Some clones in this sample may be carry-over from other donors' samples. The CDR3 runs from the conserved cysteine through the conserved F or W. The D gene is left open where the match is weak. Clone size is shown for a subset of rows, as once, few, many or a class of expanded clone.

>few|TRBD1|TRBJ1-3|TRBV5-1
CASSGGQGDRNTIYF
TGCGCCAGCAGCGGCGGACAGGGGGATCGAAACACCATATATTTT
>-|-|TRBJ1-5|TRBV19
CASSSTTGGQPQHF
TGTGCCAGTAGCTCGACTACAGGAGGCCAGCCCCAGCATTTT
>-|-|TRBJ2-7|TRBV29-1
CSGGTGLYEQYF
TGCAGCGGGGGCACAGGGTTGTACGAGCAGTACTTC
>-|-|TRBJ1-2|TRBV10-3
CAISEGTPRDGYTF
TGTGCCATCAGTGAGGGGACCCCGCGGGATGGCTACACCTTC
>-|-|TRBJ2-1|TRBV9
CASSVAGRDHNEQFF
TGTGCCAGCAGCGTAGCTGGGCGGGACCACAATGAGCAGTTCTTC
>-|-|TRBJ2-3|TRBV5-1
CASSLILAADTQYF
TGCGCCAGCAGCTTAATACTAGCTGCAGATACGCAGTATTTT
>-|-|TRBJ2-1|TRBV7-6
CASSSVGKSRDEQFF
TGTGCCAGCAGCTCGGTGGGTAAGTCTAGGGATGAGCAGTTCTTC
>-|-|TRBJ1-5|TRBV6-5
CASSSLNQPQHF
TGTGCCAGCAGTTCCCTCAATCAGCCCCAGCATTTT
>-|-|TRBJ2-7|TRBV18
CASSPPGFRGYEQYF
TGTGCCAGCTCACCACCGGGATTTCGGGGGTACGAGCAGTACTTC
>once|-|TRBJ2-3|TRBV7-2
CASSLIRESGTQYF
TGTGCCAGCAGCTTAATACGGGAGTCGGGTACGCAGTATTTT
>-|-|TRBJ1-2|TRBV7-2
CASTESGPLGRLTF
TGTGCCAGCACCGAGAGTGGGCCCCTCGGGCGTCTCACCTTC
>-|TRBD2|TRBJ2-3|TRBV7-2
CASTNSGRADTQYF
TGTGCCAGTACCAATTCAGGGAGGGCCGATACGCAGTATTTT
>-|-|TRBJ1-5|TRBV5-1
CASSLDGYSNQPQHF
TGCGCCAGCAGCTTGGACGGTTATAGCAATCAGCCCCAGCATTTT
>-|-|TRBJ1-2|TRBV28
CASSAGAGRLFHYTF
TGTGCCAGCAGCGCCGGGGCAGGGAGATTATTTCACTACACCTTC
>-|TRBD2|TRBJ2-2|TRBV7-2
CASSFGLAGGGTGELFF
TGTGCCAGCAGCTTTGGACTAGCGGGAGGCGGCACCGGGGAGCTGTTTTTT
>few|-|TRBJ1-1|TRBV19
CASTRWSPMNTEAFF
TGTGCCAGTACCAGGTGGTCCCCTATGAACACTGAAGCTTTCTTT
>-|-|TRBJ1-2|TRBV7-2
CASSLHLVSYGYTF
TGTGCCAGCAGCTTACATCTCGTGTCATATGGCTACACCTTC
>-|-|TRBJ2-6|TRBV19
CASSNLRRTSGANVLTF
TGTGCCAGTAGTAATTTGCGCAGGACCTCTGGGGCCAACGTCCTGACTTTC
>few|-|TRBJ1-1|TRBV2
CASNTNGPEAFF
TGTGCCAGCAATACCAATGGTCCTGAAGCTTTCTTT
>-|-|TRBJ2-7|TRBV2
CASSEPGNYEQYF
TGTGCCAGCAGTGAACCAGGGAACTACGAGCAGTACTTC
>-|-|TRBJ1-5|TRBV11-3
CASSLVSRSNQPQHF
TGTGCCAGCAGCTTAGTCAGTCGGAGCAATCAGCCCCAGCATTTT
>-|-|TRBJ2-5|TRBV7-9
CASSLVRVQETQYF
TGTGCCAGCAGCTTAGTAAGAGTCCAAGAGACCCAGTACTTC
>-|-|TRBJ1-1|TRBV19
CASTLDTAYTEAFF
TGTGCCAGTACCTTGGACACGGCGTACACTGAAGCTTTCTTT
>-|TRBD1|TRBJ2-7|TRBV4-2
CASSHRDRAYEQYF
TGTGCCAGCAGCCACAGGGACAGGGCGTACGAGCAGTACTTC
>once|-|TRBJ2-5|TRBV7-9
CASSGGRKTQYF
TGTGCCAGCAGCGGGGGGCGGAAGACCCAGTACTTC
>-|TRBD2|TRBJ2-7|TRBV11-3
CACSPQGGSGRPPLAYEQYF
TGTGCCTGCAGCCCCCAAGGCGGAAGCGGGAGACCACCACTCGCTTACGAGCAGTACTTC
>-|TRBD1|TRBJ1-3|TRBV30
CAWTPGGSGNTIYF
TGTGCCTGGACCCCAGGGGGCTCTGGAAACACCATATATTTT
>-|TRBD2|TRBJ2-7|TRBV7-3
CASSGTGTSGTEQYF
TGTGCCAGCAGTGGAACCGGGACTAGCGGGACCGAGCAGTACTTC
>-|-|TRBJ2-2|TRBV5-4
CASSLGGTGELFF
TGTGCCAGCAGCTTGGGAGGGACCGGGGAGCTGTTTTTT
>-|TRBD2|TRBJ2-2|TRBV7-2
CASSLVAGDFTGELFF
TGTGCCAGCAGCTTAGTAGCGGGAGATTTCACCGGGGAGCTGTTTTTT
>-|-|TRBJ1-2|TRBV30
CAWSVRGAWGYTF
TGTGCCTGGAGTGTACGAGGGGCATGGGGCTACACCTTC
>-|-|TRBJ2-2|TRBV5-4
CASSLGRVNTGELFF
TGTGCCAGCAGCTTGGGTCGGGTGAACACCGGGGAGCTGTTTTTT
>-|-|TRBJ2-2|TRBV7-9
CASSQRGTRGGTGELFF
TGTGCCAGCAGCCAACGGGGGACAAGGGGCGGCACCGGGGAGCTGTTTTTT
>-|-|TRBJ1-4|TRBV5-4
CASSLGAGEKLFF
TGTGCCAGCAGCTTGGGGGCGGGGGAAAAACTGTTTTTT
>-|-|TRBJ2-7|TRBV30
CAWRVQSLRQYF
TGTGCCTGGAGGGTCCAGAGTTTAAGGCAGTACTTC
>-|TRBD2|TRBJ2-1|TRBV5-1
CASSIRTGTSNNEQFF
TGCGCCAGCAGCATACGAACCGGGACTAGCAATAATGAGCAGTTCTTC
>-|TRBD2|TRBJ2-1|TRBV5-6
CASSRTSGTGQFF
TGTGCCAGCAGCAGGACTAGCGGGACGGGGCAGTTCTTC
>once|-|TRBJ2-2|TRBV27
CASSRWNTGELFF
TGTGCCAGCAGCAGGTGGAACACCGGGGAGCTGTTTTTT
>-|-|TRBJ2-7|TRBV5-1
CASRQQGSDEQYF
TGCGCCAGCAGACAACAGGGTTCGGACGAGCAGTACTTC
>many|-|TRBJ2-5|TRBV7-9
CASSLGGPLPQETQYF
TGTGCCAGCAGCTTAGGGGGCCCGCTGCCGCAAGAGACCCAGTACTTC
>-|TRBD1|TRBJ1-3|TRBV5-5
CASSLGSGGSGNTIYF
TGTGCCAGCAGCTTGGGGTCAGGGGGTTCTGGAAACACCATATATTTT
>-|-|TRBJ2-3|TRBV30
CAWVTDTQYF
TGTGCCTGGGTCACAGATACGCAGTATTTT
>-|-|TRBJ1-2|TRBV2
CASSEAQRVVGYTF
TGTGCCAGCAGTGAAGCGCAGAGGGTTGTTGGCTACACCTTC
>once|TRBD2|TRBJ2-7|TRBV18
CASSPGVGLAATYEQYF
TGTGCCAGCTCACCGGGGGTTGGACTAGCGGCTACCTACGAGCAGTACTTC